The entry below describes one T cell receptor (beta chain). The antigen remains unidentified. This sample is drawn from a study of T cell repertoires in cytomegalovirus infection. V was shortened by 3 bases and J by 4 bases, with 9 bases between the two germline ends. CDR3 size: 14 residues. In TCRdb, the reads were re-called with MiXCR into one record per CDR3 protein. This table holds roughly 350,000 distinct CDR3 sequences, about 34% found once. The clonotype comes from a human donor in good health (CMV status not recorded). Some clones in this sample may be carry-over from other donors' samples. The rearrangement links TRBV12-3 or TRBV12-4 to TRBJ1-4; D perhaps matches TRBD1 (5 bases). This specimen was cultured PBMCs, taken from culture after CMV antigen stimulation. This CDR3 reads CASSFGGYNEKLFF. Here the CDR3 DNA reads TGTGCCAGCAGTTTCGGGGGGTATAATGAAAAACTGTTTTTT.